Detailed here is one TCR beta chain. Its target is not known. The data were taken from a study of cytomegalovirus exposure and HLA in healthy donors. Study outcomes and limitations: Segments of the TCR beta V type were, in most cases, productive about 90% or about 30% of the time in an earlier analysis. As a later analysis showed, a missense DCLRE1C variant was linked to trimming of TCR beta V- and J-genes. Analyzed later, most CMV-associated TCR beta chains appeared HLA-restricted. An apparent linkage of common viral pathogens to several of the most significant clusters emerged in a later analysis.

The PCR contained 60 Vbeta and 13 Jbeta primers. Measured with immunoSEQ multiplex PCR; TCRdb has only the in-frame clones, and not every one. Among fewer than 250,000 clones, 65% to 85% were seen once, and the ten largest hold about 1.5%. The source of this sequence is a woman younger than 35 in good health and CMV-seronegative. Sequencing input: PBMCs.

The CDR3 coding sequence is TGTGCCAGCAGTTATGACAGGGTTGCTAATGAAAAACTGTTTTTT. This codes for CASSYDRVANEKLFF. This chain joins TRBV6-5 and TRBJ1-4, with 7 bases fitting TRBD1. V gave up 3 bases and J gave up 3 bases; unmatched junction bases: 4. Germline V lookup: CDR1 MNHEY, CDR2 SVGAGI. The CDR3 covers 15 residues.